This T cell receptor (beta chain) was captured in a study of T cells after yellow fever vaccination. About the research overall: SMART-Seq v4 Ultra Low Input handled preparation of low-cell-number fractions.

MiXCR was run by TCRdb on the 5' RACE reads, yielding one entry per CDR3 protein. Altogether about 300,000 distinct CDR3 sequences are present, roughly 6.8% being singletons, with the ten largest covering about a sixth. Overall study findings and caveats: High-abundance clonotypes from the bulk population could contaminate FACS-sorted repertoires.

This clonotype has a handful of counts. Its specificity is not known. The clonotype originates from a man aged 18 to 30 who received the YFV17D yellow fever vaccine. Source: PBMCs, taken about 41 days after the first yellow fever vaccination.

CDR3 amino acids: CASRGLAGGYDTQYF. In DNA form, the CDR3 reads TGTGCCAGCAGGGGCCTAGCGGGGGGGTACGATACGCAGTATTTT. The gene calls are TRBV2 and TRBJ2-3; 12 bases agree with TRBD2. The germline V gene encodes CDR1 SNHLY and CDR2 FYNNEI. The CDR3 consists of 15 residues. J lost 6 bases, V lost 6 bases, and 7 bases had no gene match. The variable domain in full, completed from reference TRBV2 and TRBJ2-3, reads EPEVTQTPSHQVTQMGQEVILRCVPISNHLYFYWYRQILGQKVEFLVSFYNNEISEKSEIFDDQFSVERPDGSNFTLKIRSTKLEDSAMYFCASRGLAGGYDTQYFGPGTRLTVL.